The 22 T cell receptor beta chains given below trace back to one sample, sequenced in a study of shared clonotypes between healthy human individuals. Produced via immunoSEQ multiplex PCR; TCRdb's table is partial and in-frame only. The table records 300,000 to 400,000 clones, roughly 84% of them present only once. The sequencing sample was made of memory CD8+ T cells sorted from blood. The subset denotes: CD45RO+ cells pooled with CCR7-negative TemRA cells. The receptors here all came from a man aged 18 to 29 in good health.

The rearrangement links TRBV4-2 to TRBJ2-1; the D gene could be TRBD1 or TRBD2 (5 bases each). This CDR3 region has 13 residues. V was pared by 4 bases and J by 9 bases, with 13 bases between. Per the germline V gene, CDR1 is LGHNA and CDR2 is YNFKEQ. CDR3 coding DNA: TGTGCCAGCAGCCGGTTGGGGGACGGTGAGCAGTTCTTC. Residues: CASSRLGDGEQFF.

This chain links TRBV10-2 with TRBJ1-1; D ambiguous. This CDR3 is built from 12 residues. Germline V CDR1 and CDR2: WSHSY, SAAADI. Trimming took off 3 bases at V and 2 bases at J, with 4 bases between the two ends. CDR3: CASSDSNTEAFF. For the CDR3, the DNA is TGCGCCAGCAGTGACTCCAACACTGAAGCTTTCTTT.

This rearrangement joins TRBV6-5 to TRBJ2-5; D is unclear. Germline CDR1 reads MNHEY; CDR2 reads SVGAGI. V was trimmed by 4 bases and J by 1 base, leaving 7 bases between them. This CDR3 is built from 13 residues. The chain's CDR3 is CASSSLSQETQYF. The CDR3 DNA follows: TGTGCCAGCAGTTCTCTGAGCCAAGAGACCCAGTACTTC.

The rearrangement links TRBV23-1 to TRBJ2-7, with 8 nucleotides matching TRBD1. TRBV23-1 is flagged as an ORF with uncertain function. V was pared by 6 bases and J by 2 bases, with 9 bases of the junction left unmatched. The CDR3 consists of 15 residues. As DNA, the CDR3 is TGCGCCAGCAGCCGTACAGACAGGGGAACCTACGAGCAGTACTTC. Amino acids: CASSRTDRGTYEQYF.

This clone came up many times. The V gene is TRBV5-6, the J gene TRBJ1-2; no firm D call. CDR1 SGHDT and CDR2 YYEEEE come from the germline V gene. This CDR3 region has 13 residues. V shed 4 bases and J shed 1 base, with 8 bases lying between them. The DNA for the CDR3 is TGTGCCAGCAGCGGGTACAATAACTATGGCTACACCTTC. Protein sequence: CASSGYNNYGYTF.

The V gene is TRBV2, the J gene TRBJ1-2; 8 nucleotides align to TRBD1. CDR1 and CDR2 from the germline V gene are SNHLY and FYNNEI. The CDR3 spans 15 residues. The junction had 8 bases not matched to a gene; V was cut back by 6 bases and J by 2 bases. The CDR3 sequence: CASSIGTGHNYGYTF. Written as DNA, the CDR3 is TGTGCCAGCAGCATCGGGACAGGACACAACTATGGCTACACCTTC.

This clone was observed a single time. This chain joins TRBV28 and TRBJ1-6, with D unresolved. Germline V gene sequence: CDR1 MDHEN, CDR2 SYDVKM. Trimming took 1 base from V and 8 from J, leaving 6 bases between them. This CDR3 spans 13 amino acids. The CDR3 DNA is TGTGCCAGCAGTTTATTGGATGATTCACCCCTCCACTTT. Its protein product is CASSLLDDSPLHF.

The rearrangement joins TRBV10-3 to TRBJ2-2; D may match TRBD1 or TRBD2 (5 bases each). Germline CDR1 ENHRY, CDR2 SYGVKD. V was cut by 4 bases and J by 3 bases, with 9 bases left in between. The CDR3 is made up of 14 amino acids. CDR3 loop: CAISVLGDTGELFF. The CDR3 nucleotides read TGTGCCATCAGTGTATTGGGGGACACCGGGGAGCTGTTTTTT.

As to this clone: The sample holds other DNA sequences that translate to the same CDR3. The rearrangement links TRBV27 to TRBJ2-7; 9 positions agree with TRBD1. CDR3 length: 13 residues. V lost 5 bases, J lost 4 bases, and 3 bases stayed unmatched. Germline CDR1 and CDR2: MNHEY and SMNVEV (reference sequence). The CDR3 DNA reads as TGTGCCAGCAGTGTACAGGGGGCTTACGAGCAGTACTTC. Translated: CASSVQGAYEQYF.

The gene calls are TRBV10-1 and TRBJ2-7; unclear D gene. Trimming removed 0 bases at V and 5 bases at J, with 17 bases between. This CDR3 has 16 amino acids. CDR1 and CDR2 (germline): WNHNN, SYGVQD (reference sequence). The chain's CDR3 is CASSESVGLVANEQYF. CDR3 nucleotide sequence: TGCGCCAGCAGTGAGTCCGTAGGCCTAGTCGCCAACGAGCAGTACTTC.

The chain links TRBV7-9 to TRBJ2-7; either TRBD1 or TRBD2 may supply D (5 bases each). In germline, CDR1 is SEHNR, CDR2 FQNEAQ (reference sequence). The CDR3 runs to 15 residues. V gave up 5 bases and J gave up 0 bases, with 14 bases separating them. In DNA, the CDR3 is TGTGCCAGCAGCAATCGGGACGGGACCTCCTACGAGCAGTACTTC. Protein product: CASSNRDGTSYEQYF.

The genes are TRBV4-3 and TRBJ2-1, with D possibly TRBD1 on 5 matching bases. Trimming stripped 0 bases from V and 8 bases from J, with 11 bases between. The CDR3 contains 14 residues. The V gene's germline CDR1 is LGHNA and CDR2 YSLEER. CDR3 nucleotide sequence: TGCGCCAGCAGCCAAGAGGGGCTAGGGGATGAGCAGTTCTTC. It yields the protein CASSQEGLGDEQFF.

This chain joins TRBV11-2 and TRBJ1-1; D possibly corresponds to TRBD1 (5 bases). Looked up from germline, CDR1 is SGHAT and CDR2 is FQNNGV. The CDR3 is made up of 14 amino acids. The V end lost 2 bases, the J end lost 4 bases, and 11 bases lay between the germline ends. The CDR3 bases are TGTGCCAGCAGCTTATCCGGGACGCGCACTGAAGCTTTCTTT. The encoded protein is CASSLSGTRTEAFF.

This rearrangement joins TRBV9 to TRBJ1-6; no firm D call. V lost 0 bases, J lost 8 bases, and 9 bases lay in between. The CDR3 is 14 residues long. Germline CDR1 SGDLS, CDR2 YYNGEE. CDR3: CASSVATGDSPLHF. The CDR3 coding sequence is TGTGCCAGCAGCGTAGCGACGGGAGATTCACCCCTCCACTTT.

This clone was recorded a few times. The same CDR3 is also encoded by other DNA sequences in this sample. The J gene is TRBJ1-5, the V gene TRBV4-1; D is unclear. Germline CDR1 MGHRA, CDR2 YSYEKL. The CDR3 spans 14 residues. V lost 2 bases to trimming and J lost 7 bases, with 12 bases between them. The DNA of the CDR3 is TGCGCCAGCAGCCAACCGGACTCGAACCAGCCCCAGCATTTT. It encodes CASSQPDSNQPQHF.

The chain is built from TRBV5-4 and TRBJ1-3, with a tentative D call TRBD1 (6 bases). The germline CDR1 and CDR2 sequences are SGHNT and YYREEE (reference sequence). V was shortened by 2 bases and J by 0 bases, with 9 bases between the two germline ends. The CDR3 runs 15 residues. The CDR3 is CASSFQGSSGNTIYF. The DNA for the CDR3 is TGTGCCAGCAGCTTTCAGGGGTCCTCTGGAAACACCATATATTTT.

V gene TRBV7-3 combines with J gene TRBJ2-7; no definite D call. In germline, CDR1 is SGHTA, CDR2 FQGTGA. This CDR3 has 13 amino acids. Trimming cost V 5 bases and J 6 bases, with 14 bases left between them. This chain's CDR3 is CASSIGPLSEQYF. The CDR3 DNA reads TGTGCCAGCAGCATCGGGCCTCTCAGCGAGCAGTACTTC.

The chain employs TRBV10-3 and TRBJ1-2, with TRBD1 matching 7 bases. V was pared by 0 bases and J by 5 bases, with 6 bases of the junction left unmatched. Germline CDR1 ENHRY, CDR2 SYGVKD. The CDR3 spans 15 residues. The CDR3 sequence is CAISESAGTAYGYTF. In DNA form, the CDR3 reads TGTGCCATCAGTGAGTCCGCCGGGACAGCTTATGGCTACACCTTC.

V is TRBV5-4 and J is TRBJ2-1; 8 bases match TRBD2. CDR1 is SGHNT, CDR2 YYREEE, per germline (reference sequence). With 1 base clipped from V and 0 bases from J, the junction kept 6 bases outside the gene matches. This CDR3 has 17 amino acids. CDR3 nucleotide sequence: TGTGCCAGCAGCTTGTCGGGGGGGGCCCCCTCCTACAATGAGCAGTTCTTC. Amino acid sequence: CASSLSGGAPSYNEQFF.

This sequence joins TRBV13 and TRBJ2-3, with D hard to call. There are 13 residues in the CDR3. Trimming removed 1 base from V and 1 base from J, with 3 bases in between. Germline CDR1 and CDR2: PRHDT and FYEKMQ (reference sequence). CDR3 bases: TGTGCCAGCAGCTTAGTTGGCACAGATACGCAGTATTTT. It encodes CASSLVGTDTQYF.

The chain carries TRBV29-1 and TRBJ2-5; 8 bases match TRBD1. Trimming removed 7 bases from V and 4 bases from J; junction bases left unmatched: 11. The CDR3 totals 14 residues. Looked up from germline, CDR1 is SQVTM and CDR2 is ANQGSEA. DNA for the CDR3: TGCAGCGGTACAACAGGGGGAAGGGGAGAGACCCAGTACTTC. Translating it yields CSGTTGGRGETQYF.

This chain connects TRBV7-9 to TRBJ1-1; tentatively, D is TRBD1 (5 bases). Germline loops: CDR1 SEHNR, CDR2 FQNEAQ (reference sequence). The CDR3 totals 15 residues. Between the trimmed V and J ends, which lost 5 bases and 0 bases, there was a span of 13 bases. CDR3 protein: CASSLSAGMNTEAFF. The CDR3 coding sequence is TGTGCCAGCAGCCTGAGTGCAGGGATGAACACTGAAGCTTTCTTT.